The 5 T cell receptor beta chains below come from one sample, sequenced in a study of CD8 T cells in Susac syndrome (dated by TCRdb to about 2019). Libraries were made using the immunoSEQ multiplex PCR assay. RNA was extracted using the RNeasy kit, and roughly 0.45 to 1 ug of the RNA was reverse transcribed with random hexamers. TCRdb reran the public reads through fastp at Q25 and MiXCR, keeping productive beta chains. One record per CDR3 amino acid sequence lists the most common genes and DNA. This sample gives some 180,000 distinct CDR3 sequences in total; about 95% of them show up just once. The top ten clonotypes cover over 0.08% of the sample. The specimen sequenced was CD4+ T cells from PBMCs. The source is a human donor in good health.

V usage is TRBV29-1 and J usage is TRBJ2-5; 7 nucleotides line up with TRBD2. V lost 4 bases to trimming and J lost 5 bases; unmatched junction nucleotides: 4. In germline, CDR1 is SQVTM, CDR2 ANQGSEA. This CDR3 comprises 12 residues. Here the CDR3 DNA reads TGCAGCGTTGGGGGGGGATATGAGACCCAGTACTTC. Protein product: CSVGGGYETQYF.

This chain uses TRBV18 with TRBJ2-1; D gene unclear. The V gene's germline CDR1 is KGHSH and CDR2 LQKENI. V was trimmed by 4 bases and J by 0 bases, leaving 10 bases between them. The CDR3 runs 15 residues. The CDR3 protein is CASSLPISSYNEQFF. In nucleotides, the CDR3 is TGTGCCAGCTCACTACCAATCAGCTCCTACAATGAGCAGTTCTTC.

The count of this clonotype is one. The chain links TRBV20-1 to TRBJ2-3; TRBD2 agrees at 9 bases. Germline V lookup: CDR1 DFQATT, CDR2 SNEGSKA (reference sequence). CDR3 length: 15 residues. V lost 3 bases and J lost 1; bases outside the gene matches: 5. The CDR3 nucleotides are TGCAGTGCTAGTCGGGCTAGCGGGGGCACAGATACGCAGTATTTT. Protein product: CSASRASGGTDTQYF.

The chain combines TRBV30 with TRBJ2-2, with 9 positions matching TRBD2. V trimming: 4 bases; J trimming: 5 bases; junction bases outside the gene matches: 2. The length of the CDR3 is 13 residues. Germline CDR1 reads GTSNPN; CDR2 reads SVGIG (reference sequence). The chain's CDR3 is CAWKTSGTGELFF. In DNA form, the CDR3 reads TGTGCCTGGAAGACTAGCGGAACCGGGGAGCTGTTTTTT.

The V gene is TRBV29-1, the J gene TRBJ1-1; D unresolved. Germline V gene data show CDR1 as SQVTM and CDR2 as ANQGSEA. This CDR3 region has 13 residues. The V end lost 4 bases, the J end lost 0 bases, and 9 bases lay between the germline ends. The CDR3: CSVGGPMNTEAFF. CDR3 nucleotides: TGCAGCGTTGGAGGCCCGATGAACACTGAAGCTTTCTTT.